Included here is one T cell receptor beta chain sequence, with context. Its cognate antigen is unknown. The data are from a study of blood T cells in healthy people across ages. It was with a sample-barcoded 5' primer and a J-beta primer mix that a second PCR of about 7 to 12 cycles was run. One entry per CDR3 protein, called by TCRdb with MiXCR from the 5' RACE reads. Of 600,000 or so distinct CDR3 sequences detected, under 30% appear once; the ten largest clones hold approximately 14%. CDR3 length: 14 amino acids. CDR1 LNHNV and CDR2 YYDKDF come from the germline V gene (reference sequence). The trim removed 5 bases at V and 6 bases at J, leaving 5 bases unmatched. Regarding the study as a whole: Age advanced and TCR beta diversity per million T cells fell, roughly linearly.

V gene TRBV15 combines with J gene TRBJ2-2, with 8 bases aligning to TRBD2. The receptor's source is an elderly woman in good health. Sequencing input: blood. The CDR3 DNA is TGTGCCACCAGCCGGGGGGGGCTGGCCGGGGAGCTGTTTTTT. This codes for CATSRGGLAGELFF.